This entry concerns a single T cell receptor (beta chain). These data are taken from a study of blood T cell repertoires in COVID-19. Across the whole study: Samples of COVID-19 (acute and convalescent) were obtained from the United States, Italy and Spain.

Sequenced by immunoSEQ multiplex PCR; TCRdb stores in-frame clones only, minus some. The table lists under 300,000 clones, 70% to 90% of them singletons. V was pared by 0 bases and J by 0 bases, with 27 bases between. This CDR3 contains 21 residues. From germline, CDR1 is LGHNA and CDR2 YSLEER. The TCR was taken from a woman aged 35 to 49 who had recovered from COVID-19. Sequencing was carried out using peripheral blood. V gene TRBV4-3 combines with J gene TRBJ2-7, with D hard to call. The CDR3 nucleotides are TGCGCCAGCAGCCAAGATACGTATACCGGCAGTGATTCACAGACCTCCTACGAGCAGTACTTC. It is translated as CASSQDTYTGSDSQTSYEQYF.